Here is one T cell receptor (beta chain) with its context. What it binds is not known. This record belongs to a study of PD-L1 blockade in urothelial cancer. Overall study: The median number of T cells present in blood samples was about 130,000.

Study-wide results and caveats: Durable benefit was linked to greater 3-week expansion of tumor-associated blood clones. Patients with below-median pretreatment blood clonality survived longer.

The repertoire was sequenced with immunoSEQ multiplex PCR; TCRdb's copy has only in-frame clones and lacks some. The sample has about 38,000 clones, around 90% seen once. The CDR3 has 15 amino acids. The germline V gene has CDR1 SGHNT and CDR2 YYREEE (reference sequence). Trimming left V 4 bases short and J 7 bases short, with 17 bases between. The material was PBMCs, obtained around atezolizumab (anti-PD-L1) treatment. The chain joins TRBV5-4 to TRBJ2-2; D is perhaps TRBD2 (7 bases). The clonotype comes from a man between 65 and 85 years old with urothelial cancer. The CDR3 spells CASSPTGGYGGELFF. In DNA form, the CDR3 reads TGTGCCAGCAGCCCGACGGGGGGCTACGGCGGGGAGCTGTTTTTT.